This T cell receptor (beta chain) was captured by sequencing in a study of blood T cell repertoires in COVID-19. Across the whole study: Samples taken during acute and convalescent COVID-19 were collected in the United States, Italy and Spain. Nucleic acid was either cDNA or gDNA, and it came from T cells, B-cell-depleted T cells, or PBMCs.

Original handling: For nucleated cells, counts were estimated from reference gene primer amplification. Repertoires were generated with immunoSEQ multiplex PCR, while TCRdb's copy carries only in-frame clones and drops some. The V and J calls and clone size were taken over from that table, and D and trimming were inferred from the DNA. The sample lists roughly 100,000 clones, 70% to 90% occurring once. The CDR3 has 15 amino acids. Germline CDR1 is LNHNV and CDR2 is YYDKDF (reference sequence). J lost 2 bases, V lost 1 base, and 2 bases had no gene match. The rearrangement links TRBV15 to TRBJ1-1, with 9 positions matching TRBD1. The specimen sequenced was peripheral blood. The sequence derives from a woman between 65 and 79 years old with acute or convalescent COVID-19. The CDR3 DNA reads as TGTGCCACCAGCAGAGGGGGACAGGGCAACACTGAAGCTTTCTTT. It translates to CATSRGGQGNTEAFF.